This TCR beta chain comes out of a study of siplizumab effects on memory and regulatory T cells (dated by TCRdb to about 2019). For the wider study: The effect of the anti-CD2 antibody siplizumab on alloreactive T-cell subsets was examined in allogeneic mixed lymphocyte reactions constructed from human PBMCs. Broader findings and caveats from the paper: Of the alloreactive CD4+ clones that could be mapped, the Treg-derived share averaged approximately 67% with siplizumab compared with around 27% in control reactions. Sequences below about 10^-5 frequency were poorly captured, so only a minor fraction of alloreactive clones could be mapped to unstimulated subsets. For roughly 75-97% of proliferating CD4+ or CD8+ clones, no naive or memory phenotype could be assigned. Greater diversity appeared to be present in unstimulated naive T cells than in memory T cells, and a substantial contribution to the alloresponse seemed to be made by naive cells. The cumulative frequency of alloreactive sequences traceable to unstimulated CD4+ memory T cells was significantly reduced by siplizumab. No functional confirmation was obtained for the suppressive function of proliferating Tregs from siplizumab cultures.

Remarks on this clone: It lacks a known antigen. There are no base qualities to consult, and no much larger clone falls within one base.

The cysteine opens and the phenylalanine closes a CDR3 of 17 amino acids. Only CDR3 DNA remains: 51 bases, in frame from the first base. V is cut back by 11 bases and J by 3 bases, with 19 bases in the junction unmatched. The germline V gene specifies LGHNA as CDR1 and YSLEER as CDR2. The library was built by means of the immunoSEQ multiplex PCR assay. The deep sequencing platform assayed around 94,000 TCR templates per sample. Genomic DNA extracted from sorted T cells was used for TCRbeta CDR3 sequencing. Processing in the source paper ran as follows. Clonal analysis of TCRbeta CDR3 data was done in the R programming language. Comparing unstimulated samples against CFSE-low samples taken after the reaction was how alloreactive CD4+ and CD8+ clones were defined. Regulatory or non-regulatory origin of alloreactive CD4+ clones was assigned by matching sequences to the sorted unstimulated Treg and non-Treg repertoires. The table comes from immuneACCESS by way of TCRdb, which keeps in-frame sequences with V and J called. Part of the clones is missing from these tables; in studies checked, under half for an unresolved V gene and the rest for unknown reasons. That table furnishes V, J and clone size, whereas the DNA furnished D and trimming. The sample table records more than 75,000 clones; over 85% of these occur just once. Approximately 7.1% of the sample goes to the ten largest clones.

Sorted unstimulated T cells and proliferating T cells recovered from mixed lymphocyte reactions were subjected to TCRbeta CDR3 sequencing. Fresh whole blood from about 11 HLA-typed healthy donors was used as the source from which PBMCs were isolated. The chain is made from TRBV4-3 and TRBJ2-1, and TRBD2 aligns with 7 junction nucleotides. Input material: CD8+ T cells sorted from blood. The sequence was collected from a human donor in good health. The CDR3 protein is CAAARTSSPGVYNEQFF. The nucleotide sequence reads as follows: TGCGCCGCCGCCAGGACTAGTAGCCCGGGGGTCTACAATGAGCAGTTCTTC.